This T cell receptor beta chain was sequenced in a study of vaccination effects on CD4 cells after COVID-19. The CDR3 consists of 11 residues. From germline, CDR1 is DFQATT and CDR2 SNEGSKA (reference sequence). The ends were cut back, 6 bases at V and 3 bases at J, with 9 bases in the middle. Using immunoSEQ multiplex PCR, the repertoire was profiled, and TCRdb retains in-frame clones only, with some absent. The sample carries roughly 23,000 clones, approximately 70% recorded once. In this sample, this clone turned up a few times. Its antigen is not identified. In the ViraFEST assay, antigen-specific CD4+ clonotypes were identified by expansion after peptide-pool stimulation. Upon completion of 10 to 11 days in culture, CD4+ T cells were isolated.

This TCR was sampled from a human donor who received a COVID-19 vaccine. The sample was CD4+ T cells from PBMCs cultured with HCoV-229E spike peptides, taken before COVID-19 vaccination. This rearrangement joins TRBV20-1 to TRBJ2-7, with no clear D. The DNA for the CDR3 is TGCAGTGCGGAATGGGACTACGAGCAGTACTTC. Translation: CSAEWDYEQYF.